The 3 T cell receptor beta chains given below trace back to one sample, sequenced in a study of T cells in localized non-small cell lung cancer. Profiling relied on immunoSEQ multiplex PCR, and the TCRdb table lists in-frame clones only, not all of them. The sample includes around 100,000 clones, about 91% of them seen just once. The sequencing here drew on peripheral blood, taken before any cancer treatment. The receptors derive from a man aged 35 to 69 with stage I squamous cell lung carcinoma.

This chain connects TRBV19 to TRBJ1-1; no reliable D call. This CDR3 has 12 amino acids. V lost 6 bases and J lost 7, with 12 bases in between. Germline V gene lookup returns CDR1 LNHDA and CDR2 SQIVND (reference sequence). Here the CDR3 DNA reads TGTGCCAGTAGATCCCGTGAGGGTGAAGCTTTCTTT. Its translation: CASRSREGEAFF.

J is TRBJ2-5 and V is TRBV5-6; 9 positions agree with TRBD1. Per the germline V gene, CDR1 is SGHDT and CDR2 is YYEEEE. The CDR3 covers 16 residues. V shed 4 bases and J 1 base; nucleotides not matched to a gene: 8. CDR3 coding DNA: TGTGCCAGCAGCCTGGACAGGGGAGTCCTCCAAGAGACCCAGTACTTC. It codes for CASSLDRGVLQETQYF.

The CDR3 bases are TGCGCCAGCAGCTTGGACGGGACAGGCTCCTACGAGCAGTACTTC. Its translation is CASSLDGTGSYEQYF. The chain carries TRBV5-1 and TRBJ2-7; 8 bases agree with TRBD1. This CDR3 comprises 15 residues. The V segment lost 0 bases and the J segment 0 bases; nucleotides outside the gene matches: 2. CDR1 SGHRS and CDR2 YFSETQ come from the germline V gene.